The next 16 T cell receptor beta chains were all read from a single sample in a study of T-cell memory formation after mild COVID-19. TCRdb reprocessed the 5' RACE reads via MiXCR and lists one record per CDR3 protein. The data contain 350,000 to 500,000 distinct CDR3 sequences, 15% to 25% of them singletons. Specimen: PBMCs or a T cell subset sorted from them (not recorded which). The receptors were sampled from an adult woman who had mild COVID-19 (a few samples of this study predate the infection). Cell type and time point are not known.

V is TRBV7-9 and J is TRBJ1-2; 7 bases align to TRBD1. Germline V lookup: CDR1 SEHNR, CDR2 FQNEAQ (reference sequence). V lost 8 bases to trimming and J lost 4 bases; unmatched junction nucleotides: 10. The CDR3 has 14 amino acids. CDR3 sequence reads: CASGSSGTAYGYTF. CDR3 nucleotide sequence: TGTGCCAGCGGTTCCTCCGGGACAGCCTATGGCTACACCTTC.

The rearrangement uses TRBV25-1 and TRBJ1-2, with D perhaps TRBD1 (5 bases). This CDR3 is built from 14 residues. V lost 6 bases and J 7 bases, leaving 18 bases between the germline ends. Germline V lookup: CDR1 MGHDK, CDR2 SYGVNS. The CDR3 DNA is TGTGCCAGCAGCAGACAGCCCGGATATTCTGGCTACACCTTC. Translating gives CASSRQPGYSGYTF.

In nucleotides, the CDR3 is TGTGCCAGCAGCTTGAGCGGGAGTTTGGGCAATGAGCAGTTCTTC. This sequence encodes CASSLSGSLGNEQFF. The chain has TRBV11-3 and TRBJ2-1; 8 bases are a match to TRBD2. Germline loops: CDR1 SGHNT, CDR2 YENEEA. V trimming: 3 bases; J trimming: 6 bases; junction bases outside the gene matches: 7. The CDR3 runs 15 residues.

The chain has TRBV5-4 and TRBJ1-2; the match to TRBD1 covers 7 bases. V lost 3 bases to trimming and J lost 4 bases; unmatched junction nucleotides: 9. Germline V gene sequence: CDR1 SGHNT, CDR2 YYREEE (reference sequence). The CDR3 totals 15 residues. In DNA, the CDR3 is TGTGCCAGCAGCTCTCCGGGACAGCGCTCCTATGGCTACACCTTC. Its protein product is CASSSPGQRSYGYTF.

This clonotype was found a few times. This chain joins TRBV7-8 and TRBJ2-3, with 11 bases identical to TRBD2. V dropped 5 bases and J dropped 1; count of bases not matched to a gene: 8. CDR3 size: 17 residues. The germline CDR1 and CDR2 sequences are SGHVS and FQNEAQ. In nucleotides, the CDR3 is TGTGCCAGCAGCCATAGCGGGGGGGCCGGTGGCACAGATACGCAGTATTTT. Translating it yields CASSHSGGAGGTDTQYF.

This clonotype was found many times. This sequence joins TRBV4-2 and TRBJ2-3, with 9 positions matching TRBD2. The J segment lost 5 bases and the V segment lost 0 bases, leaving 12 bases of the junction unmatched. From germline, CDR1 is LGHNA and CDR2 YNFKEQ. CDR3 length: 18 residues. The CDR3 here is CASSQDLAGGAREDTQYF. The CDR3 nucleotides are TGTGCCAGCAGCCAAGATCTTGCGGGGGGGGCCCGTGAAGATACGCAGTATTTT.

This clonotype appeared a few times. CDR3 bases: TGTGCCAGTCGAGAGACCCAGTACTTC. Amino acids: CASRETQYF. The V gene is TRBV5-6, the J gene TRBJ2-5; D is unclear. Germline V lookup: CDR1 SGHDT, CDR2 YYEEEE. The CDR3 extends over 9 amino acids. The V gene lost 8 bases and the J gene lost 4 bases, with 3 bases spanning the gap.

The chain has TRBV18 and TRBJ2-7, with unresolved D. Germline V gene data show CDR1 as KGHSH and CDR2 as LQKENI. V was cut by 5 bases and J by 5 bases, with 16 bases left in between. The CDR3 contains 14 residues. DNA for the CDR3: TGTGCCAGCTCATTAGGGAAAATCGAGAACGAGCAGTACTTC. Its protein is CASSLGKIENEQYF.

The chain recombines TRBV6-5 with TRBJ2-3, with D perhaps TRBD2 (6 bases). Germline CDR1 reads MNHEY; CDR2 reads SVGAGI. V gave up 4 bases and J gave up 2 bases, with 19 bases separating them. This CDR3 has 17 residues. The CDR3, as DNA: TGTGCCAGCAGTTGGACGGGGACTCTAACTTCCACAGATACGCAGTATTTT. As protein: CASSWTGTLTSTDTQYF.

This chain uses TRBV25-1 with TRBJ1-2; possible D gene TRBD1, 5 bases. V was trimmed by 5 bases and J by 8 bases, leaving 15 bases between them. The CDR3 contains 13 residues. Germline V gives CDR1 MGHDK, CDR2 SYGVNS. CDR3 loop: CASSPRLGRGYTF. CDR3 bases: TGTGCCAGCAGTCCACGACTGGGGCGAGGCTACACCTTC.

This chain links TRBV5-4 with TRBJ2-2; possible D gene TRBD1, 6 bases. The germline gives CDR1 SGHNT, CDR2 YYREEE (reference sequence). The CDR3 is made up of 15 amino acids. Trimming took 1 base from V and 1 from J, leaving 8 bases between them. CDR3 in amino acids: CASSLRGGNTGELFF. The CDR3 DNA reads as TGTGCCAGCAGCTTGAGAGGGGGGAACACCGGGGAGCTGTTTTTT.

V gene TRBV6-2 or TRBV6-3 combines with J gene TRBJ1-1; 8 bases line up with TRBD1. The CDR3 has 19 amino acids. Germline values: CDR1 MNHEY, CDR2 SVGEGT. The trim removed 7 bases at V and 1 base at J, leaving 20 bases unmatched. CDR3 DNA sequence: TGTGCCAGCACCCATCCCTTGACAGGGGCTGGGCTAGGGAACACTGAAGCTTTCTTT. The encoded protein is CASTHPLTGAGLGNTEAFF.

This clonotype was found a few times. The V gene is TRBV4-3, the J gene TRBJ1-5; unclear D gene. V lost 0 bases, J lost 3 bases, and 6 bases lay in between. The CDR3 contains 14 residues. The germline V gene encodes CDR1 LGHNA and CDR2 YSLEER. CDR3 sequence reads: CASSQDRNNQPQHF. Written as DNA, the CDR3 is TGCGCCAGCAGCCAAGACAGGAACAATCAGCCCCAGCATTTT.

This clonotype was detected many times. The rearrangement joins TRBV20-1 to TRBJ1-5; weak D call: TRBD1 (5 bases). The CDR3 length is 15 residues. CDR1 DFQATT and CDR2 SNEGSKA come from the germline V gene (reference sequence). Trimming took 0 bases from V and 3 from J, leaving 12 bases between them. The CDR3 sequence: CSARDLGGSNQPQHF. As DNA, the CDR3 is TGCAGTGCTAGAGATCTTGGGGGTTCCAATCAGCCCCAGCATTTT.

The chain carries TRBV4-1 and TRBJ1-3, with D hard to call. V was pared by 1 base and J by 0 bases, with 16 bases between. The CDR3 has 18 residues. In germline, CDR1 is MGHRA, CDR2 YSYEKL. CDR3 amino acids: CASSQGVAVRLSGNTIYF. CDR3 coding DNA: TGCGCCAGCAGCCAAGGAGTGGCAGTGCGGCTCTCTGGAAACACCATATATTTT.

The chain recombines TRBV14 with TRBJ2-7; TRBD2 might be the D (6 bases). With 0 bases removed from V and 12 bases from J, the gap between germline ends came to 15 bases. Germline loops: CDR1 SGHDN, CDR2 FVKESK. There are 13 residues in the CDR3. The CDR3 protein is CASSQDRSLARYF. CDR3 nucleotide sequence: TGTGCCAGCAGCCAAGATCGAAGCCTAGCGCGGTACTTC.